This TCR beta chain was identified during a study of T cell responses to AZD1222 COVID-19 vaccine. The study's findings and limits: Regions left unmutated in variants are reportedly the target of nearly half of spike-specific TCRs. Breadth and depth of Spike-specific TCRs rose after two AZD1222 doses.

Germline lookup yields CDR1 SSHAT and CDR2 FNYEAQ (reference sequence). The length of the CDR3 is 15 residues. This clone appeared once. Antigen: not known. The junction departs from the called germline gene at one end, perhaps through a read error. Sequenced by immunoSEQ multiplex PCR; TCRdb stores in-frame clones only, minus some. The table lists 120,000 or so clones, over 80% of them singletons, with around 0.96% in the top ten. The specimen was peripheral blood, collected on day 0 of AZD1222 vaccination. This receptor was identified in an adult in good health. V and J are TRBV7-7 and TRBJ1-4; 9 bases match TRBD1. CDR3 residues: CASSQMGQGPPKLFF. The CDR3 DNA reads TGTGCTAGCAGTCAGATGGGACAGGGCCCACCAAAACTGTTTTTT.